The 24 T cell receptor beta chains reported below all come from one sample, sequenced in a study of blood T cells in healthy people across ages. PCR was performed a second time for about 7 to 12 cycles using a sample-barcoded 5' primer and a J-beta primer mix. One entry per CDR3 protein results from TCRdb running MiXCR on the 5' RACE reads. The sample includes 700,000 to 950,000 distinct CDR3 sequences, roughly 64% of them seen just once. Sequenced sample: blood. Receptors originate from a man aged 30 to 45 in good health.

The rearrangement uses TRBV18 and TRBJ2-7; 9 bases are shared with TRBD1. V was pared by 3 bases and J by 0 bases, with 6 bases of the junction left unmatched. The CDR3 covers 16 residues. Germline V gene lookup returns CDR1 KGHSH and CDR2 LQKENI. CDR3 loop: CASSPGQGPSSYEQYF. CDR3 nucleotide sequence: TGTGCCAGCTCACCGGGACAGGGTCCGAGCTCCTACGAGCAGTACTTC. Supplemented by reference TRBV18 and TRBJ2-7, the full variable domain reads NAGVMQNPRHLVRRRGQEARLRCSPMKGHSHVYWYRQLPEEGLKFMVYLQKENIIDESGMPKERFSAEFPKEGPSILRIQQVVRGDSAAYFCASSPGQGPSSYEQYFGPGTRLTVT.

Only a few counts were recorded for this clonotype. The chain recombines TRBV20-1 with TRBJ1-2, with TRBD1 identical over 11 bases. The trim removed 6 bases at V and 8 bases at J, leaving 11 bases unmatched. The CDR3 sequence is 14 residues long. CDR1 and CDR2 (germline): DFQATT, SNEGSKA (reference sequence). The DNA of the CDR3 is TGCAGTGCGCCGAATGGACAGGGGGCGGACGGCTACACCTTC. Translated: CSAPNGQGADGYTF.

This clonotype was recorded a few times. One end of the junction fails to match germline, which may point to a read error. The gene calls are TRBV5-1 and TRBJ2-5, with D unresolved. The CDR3 has 14 residues. Germline CDR1 SGHRS, CDR2 YFSETQ. CDR3 sequence: CASSLVGYQETQYF. CDR3 sequence (DNA): TGTGCCAGCAGCTTAGTTGGGTACCAAGAGACCCAGTACTTC.

In this sample, this clonotype turned up a few times. The CDR3 reads CSASDPGAGSYNEQFF. The CDR3 DNA is TGCAGTGCTAGCGACCCCGGAGCGGGATCCTACAATGAGCAGTTCTTC. The genes are TRBV20-1 and TRBJ2-1, with 7 bases aligning to TRBD2. CDR1 and CDR2 from the germline V gene are DFQATT and SNEGSKA (reference sequence). This CDR3 spans 16 amino acids. V lost 3 bases and J lost 1; bases outside the gene matches: 9.

The J gene is TRBJ1-5, the V gene TRBV20-1; D ambiguous. The V and J ends lost 1 base and 5 bases respectively, with 9 bases between them. From germline, CDR1 is DFQATT and CDR2 SNEGSKA (reference sequence). The CDR3 length is 13 residues. The CDR3 spells CSARGPADQPQHF. DNA of the CDR3: TGCAGTGCTAGAGGACCTGCGGATCAGCCCCAGCATTTT.

The V call is TRBV11-1, the J call TRBJ2-4, with TRBD1 matching over 8 bases. This CDR3 is built from 16 residues. The junction had 10 bases not matched to a gene; V was cut back by 2 bases and J by 7 bases. Germline loops: CDR1 SGHAT, CDR2 FQDESV (reference sequence). DNA for the CDR3: TGTGCCAGCAGCTTACACATCCAGGGGGCAATGAACATTCAGTACTTC. Its protein is CASSLHIQGAMNIQYF.

The chain recombines TRBV7-2 with TRBJ2-1; D is possibly TRBD2 (5 bases). CDR1 and CDR2 (germline): SGHTA, FQGNSA. V dropped 4 bases and J dropped 4 bases, with 11 bases sitting between them. The CDR3 length is 14 residues. The DNA of the CDR3 is TGTGCCAGCAGCTGGCTAGCCCTATACAATGAGCAGTTCTTC. Amino acids: CASSWLALYNEQFF.

The chain couples TRBV9 to TRBJ2-3; a possible D gene is TRBD2 (6 bases). The CDR3 extends over 15 amino acids. The V end lost 0 bases, the J end lost 6 bases, and 14 bases lay between the germline ends. The germline V gene has CDR1 SGDLS and CDR2 YYNGEE. CDR3 residues: CASSVGVSGVDTQYF. CDR3 bases: TGTGCCAGCAGCGTAGGGGTATCGGGGGTCGATACGCAGTATTTT.

This clonotype appeared a single time. The gene calls are TRBV7-2 and TRBJ2-7; TRBD1 or TRBD2 may be the D gene (6 bases each). V shed 3 bases and J shed 2 bases, with 14 bases lying between them. The CDR3 has 15 amino acids. Per the germline V gene, CDR1 is SGHTA and CDR2 is FQGNSA. The CDR3: CASSFAGGFTYEQYF. In DNA, the CDR3 is TGTGCCAGCAGCTTCGCCGGGGGCTTCACCTACGAGCAGTACTTC.

The J gene is TRBJ2-1, the V gene TRBV20-1; 10 positions agree with TRBD2. Germline loops: CDR1 DFQATT, CDR2 SNEGSKA (reference sequence). The V segment lost 3 bases and the J segment 0 bases; nucleotides outside the gene matches: 8. This CDR3 is built from 17 residues. The CDR3 region has the DNA TGCAGTGCTAGGGTGATAGCGGGGGGAGGCTCCTACAATGAGCAGTTCTTC. Its protein product is CSARVIAGGGSYNEQFF.

The J gene is TRBJ1-2, the V gene TRBV4-1; 12 nucleotides align to TRBD1. There are 14 residues in the CDR3. V lost 3 bases and J lost 7; bases outside the gene matches: 3. The V gene's germline CDR1 is MGHRA and CDR2 YSYEKL. The CDR3 sequence is CASSQGQGAIGYTF. As DNA, the CDR3 is TGCGCCAGCAGCCAGGGACAGGGGGCAATTGGCTACACCTTC.

The chain recombines TRBV6-2 or TRBV6-3 with TRBJ2-2; D unresolved. The V end was cut by 5 bases, the J end by 6 bases, with 10 bases between. The germline gives CDR1 MNHEY, CDR2 SVGEGT. This CDR3 has 13 amino acids. The chain's CDR3 is CASSIQWSGELFF. In DNA, the CDR3 is TGTGCCAGCAGTATTCAGTGGTCCGGGGAGCTGTTTTTT.

The V and J genes are TRBV20-1 and TRBJ1-5; D is unclear. Germline V lookup: CDR1 DFQATT, CDR2 SNEGSKA (reference sequence). V shed 0 bases and J shed 7 bases, with 10 bases lying between them. This CDR3 has 13 residues. CDR3 nucleotide sequence: TGCAGTGCTAGAGATCTGGATTGGCAGCCCCAGCATTTT. Translation: CSARDLDWQPQHF.

The chain carries TRBV5-6 and TRBJ1-2; 10 nucleotides align to TRBD1. Trimming removed 4 bases from V and 12 bases from J; junction bases left unmatched: 15. The CDR3 covers 15 residues. Germline CDR1 SGHDT, CDR2 YYEEEE. CDR3 residues: CASSLGTGDVGLDTF. The CDR3 DNA sequence: TGTGCCAGCAGCCTAGGGACAGGGGATGTTGGTCTGGACACCTTC.

This chain uses TRBV6-5 with TRBJ2-3; D is ambiguous. The CDR3 has 14 residues. Per the germline V gene, CDR1 is MNHEY and CDR2 is SVGAGI. Trimming cost V 5 bases and J 1 base, with 10 bases left between them. Here the CDR3 DNA reads TGTGCCAGCAGTACCTTCGGTGGCACAGATACGCAGTATTTT. Translating it yields CASSTFGGTDTQYF.

V and J are TRBV7-9 and TRBJ2-2; D might be TRBD2 (6 bases). The CDR3 covers 18 residues. Germline V gene sequence: CDR1 SEHNR, CDR2 FQNEAQ (reference sequence). V gave up 2 bases and J gave up 6 bases, with 22 bases separating them. The CDR3 sequence: CASSLFTGKGGIAGELFF. CDR3 coding DNA: TGTGCCAGCAGCTTATTTACCGGAAAGGGCGGGATCGCCGGGGAGCTGTTTTTT.

This clonotype has only a few counts. The chain employs TRBV29-1 and TRBJ2-7; D is ambiguous. Trimming cost V 4 bases and J 5 bases, with 12 bases left between them. The V gene's germline CDR1 is SQVTM and CDR2 ANQGSEA. CDR3 length: 12 residues. The DNA of the CDR3 is TGCAGCGTTGGAGCTTCTTTTAACGAGCAGTACTTC. It codes for CSVGASFNEQYF.

V is TRBV4-3 and J is TRBJ2-6; a possible D gene is TRBD1 (6 bases). V gave up 4 bases and J gave up 0 bases, with 19 bases separating them. Germline V gene sequence: CDR1 LGHNA, CDR2 YSLEER. CDR3 size: 19 residues. The CDR3, as DNA: TGCGCCAGCAGCCCCACTACGGCGGACAGCGGCTCTGGGGCCAACGTCCTGACTTTC. Protein: CASSPTTADSGSGANVLTF.

Remarks on this clonotype: This clone may be a read error of a much larger clone one base away. J is TRBJ1-1 and V is TRBV20-1; 7 nucleotides agree with TRBD1. In germline, CDR1 is DFQATT, CDR2 SNEGSKA (reference sequence). Trimming took 2 bases from V and 3 from J; bases not matched to a gene: 6. The CDR3 is made up of 14 amino acids. The CDR3 region is CSARKTGRDTEAFF. CDR3 DNA sequence: TGCAGTGCTAGAAAGACAGGGCGGGACACTGAAGCTTTCTTT.

This clonotype was seen only a few times. The genes are TRBV7-2 and TRBJ2-7; D is uncertain. Germline V CDR1 and CDR2: SGHTA, FQGNSA. The CDR3 extends over 13 amino acids. V lost 5 bases and J lost 2, with 10 bases in between. DNA for the CDR3: TGTGCCAGCAGCCTTGAGGACCCCTACGAGCAGTACTTC. This gives the protein CASSLEDPYEQYF. Complete variable domain (other parts from reference TRBV7-2 and TRBJ2-7): GAGVSQSPSNKVTEKGKDVELRCDPISGHTALYWYRQSLGQGLEFLIYFQGNSAPDKSGLPSDRFSAERTGGSVSTLTIQRTQQEDSAVYLCASSLEDPYEQYFGPGTRLTVT.

CDR3 sequence (DNA): TGTGCCAGCAGGGAGGGGCTAGCATCAGATACGCAGTATTTT. Protein sequence: CASREGLASDTQYF. The V call is TRBV12-3 or TRBV12-4, the J call TRBJ2-3, with a possible D match to TRBD2 (6 bases). The CDR3 has 14 residues. V lost 6 bases to trimming and J lost 4 bases, with 14 bases between them.

V is TRBV20-1 and J is TRBJ2-7; D gene uncertain. The CDR3 extends over 12 amino acids. Trimming cost V 5 bases and J 0 bases, with 8 bases left between them. Per germline, CDR1 DFQATT and CDR2 SNEGSKA (reference sequence). This chain's CDR3 is CSAQVPSYEQYF. In DNA, the CDR3 is TGCAGTGCTCAGGTTCCCTCCTACGAGCAGTACTTC.

This chain links TRBV20-1 with TRBJ2-4; weak D call: TRBD2 (5 bases). The assigned J gene may be wrong: the sequence end matches TRBJ2-7 better. The germline gives CDR1 DFQATT, CDR2 SNEGSKA (reference sequence). The CDR3 has 16 amino acids. The CDR3 region has the DNA TGCAGTGCTAGGGGATGGAGCGGAGCGGACTTATCCGAGCAGTACTTC. Translating it yields CSARGWSGADLSEQYF.

This chain uses TRBV11-2 with TRBJ2-3; 14 bases match TRBD2. The germline V gene has CDR1 SGHAT and CDR2 FQNNGV. The CDR3 is made up of 18 amino acids. V was clipped by 3 bases and J by 5 bases; unmatched bases: 10. Here the CDR3 reads CASSFPTSGGVEGDTQYF. CDR3 DNA sequence: TGTGCCAGCAGCTTCCCGACTAGCGGGGGGGTCGAGGGAGATACGCAGTATTTT.